The T cell receptor beta chain described here comes from a study of cytomegalovirus exposure and HLA in healthy donors. Study in general: One earlier analysis, a look at 200 million or so T cells, found 117 million unique TCR beta sequences. The study, taken as a whole, reports: Equally common other TCR beta chains were less clonally expanded than HLA-associated ones, a later analysis found.

Note on this clone: As yet, its antigen is unknown.

This PCR relied on a set of 60 Vbeta primers and 13 Jbeta primers. This table comes from immunoSEQ multiplex PCR, and its TCRdb copy is limited to in-frame clones, with some not included. The table lists 180,000 or so clones, around 80% of them singletons, with 1.5% to 2% in the top ten. V lost 4 bases to trimming and J lost 3 bases; unmatched junction nucleotides: 5. There are 14 residues in the CDR3. CDR1 is SGHDT and CDR2 is YYEEEE in the germline V gene. This chain joins TRBV5-6 and TRBJ1-2, with TRBD1 matching 8 bases. The clonotype comes from a young man in good health and CMV-seronegative. Material for sequencing was PBMCs. This chain's CDR3 is CASSLLQGDYGYTF. CDR3 nucleotides: TGTGCCAGCAGCCTCCTACAGGGGGACTATGGCTACACCTTC. Together with reference TRBV5-6 and TRBJ1-2, the CDR3 gives the full variable domain: DAGVTQSPTHLIKTRGQQVTLRCSPKSGHDTVSWYQQALGQGPQFIFQYYEEEERQRGNFPDRFSGHQFPNYSSELNVNALLLGDSALYLCASSLLQGDYGYTFGSGTRLTVV.